Following are 28 T cell receptor beta chains from one sample sequenced in a study of OX40 agonist ivuxolimab in advanced cancers. Clones were sequenced by immunoSEQ multiplex PCR, and TCRdb holds only the in-frame ones, with some missing. This sample has 55,000 to 70,000 clones, with 75% to 90% found just once. The sequencing used CD4+ or CD8+ T cells sorted from blood, collected in a trial of the OX40 agonist ivuxolimab. The receptors shown here come from an adult with an advanced solid tumor such as melanoma, head and neck, liver or kidney cancer.

This chain joins TRBV6-5 and TRBJ2-7; D assignment may be TRBD1 or TRBD2 (5 bases each). This CDR3 has 10 amino acids. The V gene lost 9 bases and the J gene lost 7 bases, with 10 bases spanning the gap. In germline, CDR1 is MNHEY, CDR2 SVGAGI. CDR3 protein: CASGGEEQYF. The CDR3 coding sequence is TGTGCCAGTGGGGGAGAGGAGCAGTACTTC.

The chain combines TRBV7-8 with TRBJ1-1; no clear D. The V end was cut by 5 bases, the J end by 11 bases, with 18 bases between. The CDR3 runs to 13 residues. CDR1 and CDR2 from the germline V gene are SGHVS and FQNEAQ. The CDR3 region is CASSVPSGSSAFF. As DNA, the CDR3 is TGTGCCAGCAGCGTCCCTTCGGGCAGTTCGGCTTTCTTT.

With respect to this clone: One end of the junction varies from germline; a read error may be responsible. The chain recombines TRBV5-4 with TRBJ1-1; D call uncertain. Germline values: CDR1 SGHNT, CDR2 YYREEE (reference sequence). CDR3 length: 13 residues. The CDR3 loop is CASTLSLGAEAFF. Here the CDR3 DNA reads TGTGCCAGCACCTTGTCCCTCGGGGCTGAAGCTTTCTTT.

The chain has TRBV6-1 and TRBJ2-3; TRBD2 agrees at 7 bases. Germline CDR1 is MNHNS and CDR2 is SASEGT. V trimming: 4 bases; J trimming: 3 bases; junction bases outside the gene matches: 4. This CDR3 has 14 amino acids. As DNA, the CDR3 is TGTGCCAGCAGTGGAGGACTAGGGACAGATACGCAGTATTTT. Its protein product is CASSGGLGTDTQYF.

V usage is TRBV28 and J usage is TRBJ1-2; D is unresolved. CDR3 size: 11 residues. The V and J ends lost 8 bases and 5 bases respectively, with 9 bases between them. Per the germline V gene, CDR1 is MDHEN and CDR2 is SYDVKM. The CDR3 here is CASGIFYGYTF. As DNA, the CDR3 is TGTGCCAGCGGCATCTTTTATGGCTACACCTTC.

The rearrangement links TRBV27 to TRBJ2-7, with D tentatively TRBD1 (6 bases). V dropped 6 bases and J dropped 2 bases, with 11 bases sitting between them. CDR3 length: 13 residues. Germline V gene data show CDR1 as MNHEY and CDR2 as SMNVEV (reference sequence). Here the CDR3 reads CASSPTGPYEQYF. CDR3 bases: TGTGCCAGCAGCCCGACAGGCCCCTACGAGCAGTACTTC.

The chain is built from TRBV11-2 and TRBJ2-2, with D possibly being TRBD2 (6 bases). The CDR3 spans 17 residues. Trimming pared 7 bases from V and 7 bases from J, leaving 25 bases between. The germline CDR1 and CDR2 sequences are SGHAT and FQNNGV. The CDR3 DNA reads TGTGCCAGCATTTCCTCTCAGAGGCGGGGCGAAGACGGGGAGCTGTTTTTT. Translated: CASISSQRRGEDGELFF.

This clone showed up just a few times. The chain couples TRBV7-3 to TRBJ1-6; no clear D. CDR3 length: 16 amino acids. Germline V CDR1 and CDR2: SGHTA, FQGTGA. V dropped 2 bases and J dropped 7 bases, with 15 bases sitting between them. The CDR3 loop reads CASSLGPLTTNSPLHF. DNA of the CDR3: TGTGCCAGCAGCTTAGGGCCCTTAACCACGAATTCACCCCTCCACTTT. Filled out from reference TRBV7-3 and TRBJ1-6, the complete variable domain reads GAGVSQTPSNKVTEKGKYVELRCDPISGHTALYWYRQSLGQGPEFLIYFQGTGAADDSGLPNDRFFAVRPEGSVSTLKIQRTERGDSAVYLCASSLGPLTTNSPLHFGNGTRLTVT.

The genes are TRBV7-2 and TRBJ2-7; D gene unclear. The germline V gene has CDR1 SGHTA and CDR2 FQGNSA. This CDR3 has 11 residues. Trimming took off 4 bases at V and 2 bases at J, with 3 bases between the two ends. CDR3 nucleotides: TGTGCCAGCAGCTACACCTACGAGCAGTACTTC. Translated, it gives CASSYTYEQYF.

The chain joins TRBV13 to TRBJ2-4; D remains unclear. Germline V gene data show CDR1 as PRHDT and CDR2 as FYEKMQ (reference sequence). This CDR3 has 14 residues. Trimming cost V 0 bases and J 5 bases, with 8 bases left between them. CDR3 DNA: TGTGCCAGCAGCTTAGGGGGAAAGGAAAACATTCAGTACTTC. It codes for CASSLGGKENIQYF.

The CDR3 DNA reads as TGTGCCAGCAGTGAACAGGCACTCAATGAGCAGTTCTTC. Protein: CASSEQALNEQFF. This sequence joins TRBV6-1 and TRBJ2-1; unclear D gene. The CDR3 spans 13 residues. Germline CDR1 and CDR2: MNHNS and SASEGT. Trimming removed 2 bases from V and 6 bases from J, with 8 bases in between.

This clone was detected only once. The chain employs TRBV30 and TRBJ2-7; the match to TRBD1 covers 9 bases. CDR3 length: 13 amino acids. With V trimmed by 4 bases and J by 7 bases, 8 bases remained unmatched. Germline V gene sequence: CDR1 GTSNPN, CDR2 SVGIG (reference sequence). CDR3 residues: CAWTRDRAREQYF. The DNA of the CDR3 is TGTGCCTGGACCCGGGACAGGGCGAGGGAGCAGTACTTC.

The chain recombines TRBV27 with TRBJ2-4; 8 bases map to TRBD2. V was pared by 5 bases and J by 4 bases, with 10 bases of the junction left unmatched. CDR1 and CDR2 (germline): MNHEY, SMNVEV (reference sequence). This CDR3 contains 16 residues. The CDR3 protein is CASSPSGTSSKNIQYF. CDR3 DNA: TGTGCCAGCAGTCCTTCCGGGACTAGTTCAAAAAACATTCAGTACTTC.

This clone was picked up a small number of times. The chain carries TRBV7-9 and TRBJ2-7; D tentatively fits TRBD1 or TRBD2 (6 bases each). The CDR3 spans 12 residues. Germline loops: CDR1 SEHNR, CDR2 FQNEAQ (reference sequence). V lost 5 bases, J lost 8 bases, and 13 bases lay in between. This CDR3 reads CASSPGAGQQYF. In DNA form, the CDR3 reads TGTGCCAGCAGCCCGGGGGCGGGACAGCAGTACTTC.

The chain links TRBV5-1 to TRBJ2-1; 14 positions agree with TRBD2. Per germline, CDR1 SGHRS and CDR2 YFSETQ. CDR3 size: 15 residues. J gave up 7 bases and V 5 bases, and 5 bases lay outside the gene matches. The CDR3 sequence is CASRAGTSGSNEQFF. CDR3 bases: TGCGCCAGCAGGGCCGGGACTAGCGGGAGTAATGAGCAGTTCTTC.

This chain joins TRBV6-5 and TRBJ2-3; possibly TRBD1 or TRBD2 for D (5 bases each). Germline values: CDR1 MNHEY, CDR2 SVGAGI. The CDR3 totals 14 residues. The V end lost 5 bases, the J end lost 5 bases, and 14 bases lay between the germline ends. DNA for the CDR3: TGTGCCAGCAGTCGGGACCTTCGGGGAGATACGCAGTATTTT. It yields the protein CASSRDLRGDTQYF.

The gene calls are TRBV19 and TRBJ1-2; 8 bases align to TRBD1. Germline lookup yields CDR1 LNHDA and CDR2 SQIVND (reference sequence). The V gene end was trimmed by 3 bases and the J gene end by 7 bases; junction bases not matched to a gene: 7. The CDR3 consists of 14 residues. The CDR3 spells CASSIKTGVVGYTF. CDR3 nucleotides: TGTGCCAGTAGTATCAAGACAGGGGTTGTTGGCTACACCTTC. Full variable domain (missing parts from reference TRBV19 and TRBJ1-2): DGGITQSPKYLFRKEGQNVTLSCEQNLNHDAMYWYRQDPGQGLRLIYYSQIVNDFQKGDIAEGYSVSREKKESFPLTVTSAQKNPTAFYLCASSIKTGVVGYTFGSGTRLTVV.

The chain is built from TRBV6-5 and TRBJ1-4; 9 bases are a match to TRBD1. This CDR3 contains 13 residues. Per germline, CDR1 MNHEY and CDR2 SVGAGI. Trimming at V came to 5 bases and at J to 5 bases, leaving 0 bases not matched to a gene. CDR3 DNA: TGTGCCAGCAGTGACAGGGGGAATGAAAAACTGTTTTTT. Its protein is CASSDRGNEKLFF.

This clone appeared a single time. This chain links TRBV7-2 with TRBJ1-5; no definite D call. V lost 1 base to trimming and J lost 5 bases, with 9 bases between them. The CDR3 runs 14 residues. CDR1 and CDR2 from the germline V gene are SGHTA and FQGNSA. The CDR3 reads CASSLGRADQPQHF. The CDR3 DNA is TGTGCCAGCAGCTTAGGAAGGGCGGATCAGCCCCAGCATTTT.

The V gene is TRBV5-4, the J gene TRBJ2-1; tentative D call: TRBD1 (6 bases). Germline V gene lookup returns CDR1 SGHNT and CDR2 YYREEE (reference sequence). This CDR3 contains 16 residues. The V and J ends lost 0 bases and 2 bases respectively, with 12 bases between them. In nucleotides, the CDR3 is TGTGCCAGCAGCTTGGCCCCGACAGGAACCTACAATGAGCAGTTCTTC. This translates into CASSLAPTGTYNEQFF.

The chain carries TRBV20-1 and TRBJ2-3; D is unresolved. CDR3 size: 10 residues. In germline, CDR1 is DFQATT, CDR2 SNEGSKA (reference sequence). V lost 3 bases and J 4 bases, leaving 2 bases between the germline ends. The CDR3, as DNA: TGCAGTGCTAGTGCAGATACGCAGTATTTT. Amino acid sequence: CSASADTQYF.

This chain connects TRBV28 to TRBJ1-4, with D possibly TRBD1 on 5 matching bases. Germline loops: CDR1 MDHEN, CDR2 SYDVKM. This CDR3 region has 16 residues. V dropped 4 bases and J dropped 0 bases, with 12 bases sitting between them. For the CDR3, the DNA is TGTGCCAGCAGTTCCCCAGGAGGGGCAACTAATGAAAAACTGTTTTTT. This codes for CASSSPGGATNEKLFF.

The V gene is TRBV6-1, the J gene TRBJ1-5, with TRBD1 matching over 8 bases. Germline CDR1 is MNHNS and CDR2 is SASEGT. Trimming removed 6 bases from V and 2 bases from J; junction bases left unmatched: 6. The CDR3 sequence is 15 residues long. The DNA of the CDR3 is TGTGCCAGCAGCCATACAGGGGGAGGCAATCAGCCCCAGCATTTT. Protein sequence: CASSHTGGGNQPQHF.

This chain connects TRBV27 to TRBJ2-7; no reliable D call. This CDR3 region has 16 residues. Per germline, CDR1 MNHEY and CDR2 SMNVEV (reference sequence). V shed 6 bases and J shed 1 base, with 19 bases lying between them. The CDR3 spells CASRPPGSRASYEQYF. The CDR3 bases are TGTGCCAGCAGGCCCCCCGGATCAAGGGCATCCTACGAGCAGTACTTC.

This chain links TRBV10-3 with TRBJ2-3; 9 bases map to TRBD1. The CDR3 has 15 residues. The V gene end was trimmed by 4 bases and the J gene end by 6 bases; junction bases not matched to a gene: 8. The germline gives CDR1 ENHRY, CDR2 SYGVKD. The CDR3 DNA is TGTGCCATCAGTGGCCACAGGGGGCGGGCGGATACGCAGTATTTT. Protein product: CAISGHRGRADTQYF.

This clone has a handful of counts. V gene TRBV11-2 combines with J gene TRBJ2-3, with TRBD2 as a possible D gene (5 bases). V was pared by 1 base and J by 1 base, with 9 bases between. This CDR3 contains 15 residues. Germline-derived CDR1 and CDR2 are SGHAT and FQNNGV. The CDR3 coding sequence is TGTGCCAGCAGCTTAGGTGGGCGGGGCACAGATACGCAGTATTTT. Its translation: CASSLGGRGTDTQYF. Looking up the rest from reference TRBV11-2 and TRBJ2-3 gives the full variable domain: EAGVAQSPRYKIIEKRQSVAFWCNPISGHATLYWYQQILGQGPKLLIQFQNNGVVDDSQLPKDRFSAERLKGVDSTLKIQPAKLEDSAVYLCASSLGGRGTDTQYFGPGTRLTVL.

This clone has just a few counts. The V and J genes are TRBV28 and TRBJ1-5; no definite D call. The CDR3 is 15 residues long. The germline V gene has CDR1 MDHEN and CDR2 SYDVKM. The germline V and J ends were trimmed by 5 bases and 7 bases, with 18 bases remaining between them. The CDR3 sequence: CASSGRAYTDQPQHF. The CDR3 DNA follows: TGTGCCAGCAGTGGCCGGGCCTACACCGACCAGCCCCAGCATTTT.

V and J are TRBV5-4 and TRBJ2-1; 10 bases line up with TRBD1. This CDR3 contains 14 residues. Germline V lookup: CDR1 SGHNT, CDR2 YYREEE (reference sequence). Germline trimming cut 6 bases from V and 8 bases from J; bases unmatched to any gene: 8. The CDR3 sequence: CASTDRGRLHEQFF. CDR3 in DNA: TGTGCCAGCACCGACAGGGGGCGCCTTCATGAGCAGTTCTTC.